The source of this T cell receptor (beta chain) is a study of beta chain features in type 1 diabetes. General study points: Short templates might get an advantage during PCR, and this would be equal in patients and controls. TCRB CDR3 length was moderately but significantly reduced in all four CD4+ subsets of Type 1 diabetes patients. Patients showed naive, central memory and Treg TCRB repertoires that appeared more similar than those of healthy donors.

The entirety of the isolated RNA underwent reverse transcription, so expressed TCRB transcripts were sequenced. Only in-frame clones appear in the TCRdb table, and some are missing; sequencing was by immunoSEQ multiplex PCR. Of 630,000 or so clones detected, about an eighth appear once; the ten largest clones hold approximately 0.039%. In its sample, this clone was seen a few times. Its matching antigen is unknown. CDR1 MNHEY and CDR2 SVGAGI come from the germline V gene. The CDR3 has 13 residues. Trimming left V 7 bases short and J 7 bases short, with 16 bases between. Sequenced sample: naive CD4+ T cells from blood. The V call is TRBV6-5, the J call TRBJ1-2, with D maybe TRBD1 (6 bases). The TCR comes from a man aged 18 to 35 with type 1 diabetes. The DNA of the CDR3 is TGTGCCAGCACCCCCGGGGGCGCCGGTGGCTACACCTTC. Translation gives CASTPGGAGGYTF.